The rows below give T cell receptor beta chains drawn from one sample of a study of blood T cell repertoires in COVID-19. TCRdb keeps only in-frame clones here, not all; method: immunoSEQ multiplex PCR. The data hold 90,000 to 150,000 clones, with 79% observed a single time. The sequenced material came from peripheral blood. Receptors were obtained from a woman older than 75 with acute or convalescent COVID-19. The CDR3 runs from the conserved cysteine through the conserved F or W. The D gene is left open where the match is weak. The size field is filled for only some rows; it gives once, few, many or a size class.

>TRBJ2-3|.|TRBV7-2|TRBD2|16
CASSKRLAGATDTQYF
TGTGCCAGCAGCAAAAGACTAGCGGGGGCAACAGATACGCAGTATTTT
>TRBJ2-2|.|TRBV6-6|TRBD2|14
CASSTSGLIGELFF
TGTGCCAGCAGTACTAGCGGGCTAATCGGGGAGCTGTTTTTT
>TRBJ2-5|.|TRBV5-1|TRBD1|16
CASSTGTGGLEETQYF
TGCGCCAGCAGCACCGGGACAGGGGGCCTGGAGGAGACCCAGTACTTC
>TRBJ2-7|.|TRBV5-8|TRBD2|15
CASSLGASGSYEQYF
TGTGCCAGCAGCTTGGGCGCTAGCGGCTCCTACGAGCAGTACTTC
>TRBJ1-5|.|TRBV7-2|TRBD1|15
CASSPDRGGNQPQHF
TGTGCCAGCAGCCCAGACAGGGGAGGCAATCAGCCCCAGCATTTT
>TRBJ2-5|.|TRBV9|.|14
CASSSTGRQETQYF
TGTGCCAGCAGTTCTACAGGGCGCCAAGAGACCCAGTACTTC
>TRBJ1-4|.|TRBV7-9|.|15
CASRPMRSTNEKLFF
TGTGCCAGCAGGCCCATGAGGAGCACTAATGAAAAACTGTTTTTT
>TRBJ2-3|.|TRBV5-1|TRBD1|16
CASSLAGQGATDTQYF
TGCGCCAGCAGCTTGGCCGGACAGGGGGCGACAGATACGCAGTATTTT
>TRBJ2-7|few|TRBV7-6|.|14
CASSLAAGQYEQYF
TGTGCCAGCAGCTTAGCAGCAGGGCAATACGAGCAGTACTTC
>TRBJ1-6|.|TRBV19|.|15
CASSRGNSYNSPLHF
TGTGCCAGTAGTCGGGGGAACTCCTATAATTCACCCCTCCACTTT
>TRBJ1-2|.|TRBV6-4|TRBD1|13
CASSRTGDGGYTF
TGTGCCAGCAGTCGAACAGGGGACGGGGGCTACACCTTC
>TRBJ2-2|few|TRBV6-1|.|16
CASSEALLGDTGELFF
TGTGCCAGCAGTGAAGCGCTCTTAGGGGACACCGGGGAGCTGTTTTTT
>TRBJ2-2|.|TRBV2|TRBD2|15
CASSSTGGRTGELFF
TGTGCCAGCAGTTCCACCGGGGGGAGGACCGGGGAGCTGTTTTTT
>TRBJ1-4|.|TRBV6-5|TRBD1|14
CASSRGQVGEKLFF
TGTGCCAGCAGTCGGGGACAGGTTGGTGAAAAACTGTTTTTT
>TRBJ2-7|.|TRBV5-1|.|15
CASRSTGTSAYEQYF
TGCGCCAGCAGATCCACCGGGACTTCTGCCTACGAGCAGTACTTC
>TRBJ2-2|.|TRBV9|TRBD2|18
CASSVGGSGGANTGELFF
TGTGCCAGCAGCGTAGGTGGTAGCGGGGGTGCGAACACCGGGGAGCTGTTTTTT
>TRBJ1-1|.|TRBV18|TRBD1|16
CASSPRTGVMNTEAFF
TGTGCCAGCTCACCACGGACAGGAGTTATGAACACTGAAGCTTTCTTT
>TRBJ2-2|.|TRBV4-2|.|13
CASSRAGTGELFF
TGTGCCAGCAGCCGGGCCGGTACCGGGGAGCTGTTTTTT
>TRBJ1-5|.|TRBV7-8|TRBD1|15
CASSLGQGNNQPQHF
TGTGCCAGCAGCTTAGGACAGGGCAACAATCAGCCCCAGCATTTT
>TRBJ1-2|.|TRBV24-1|.|15
CATSDLESGAYGYTF
TGTGCCACCAGTGATCTTGAAAGCGGGGCCTATGGCTACACCTTC
>TRBJ1-5|.|TRBV6-2/TRBV6-3|TRBD1|15
CASSYGDRDYQPQHF
TGTGCCAGCAGTTACGGGGACAGGGACTATCAGCCCCAGCATTTT
>TRBJ1-1|.|TRBV3-1/TRBV3-2|.|15
CASSLRPTGNTEAFF
TGTGCCAGCAGCCTCCGGCCGACAGGGAACACTGAAGCTTTCTTT
>TRBJ1-1|few|TRBV7-3|.|13
CASSLSLDREAFF
TGTGCCAGCAGCTTATCCCTGGACAGAGAAGCTTTCTTT
>TRBJ1-1|.|TRBV15|TRBD1|14
CATSRGQMNTEAFF
TGTGCCACCAGCCGGGGACAGATGAACACTGAAGCTTTCTTT
>TRBJ2-7|.|TRBV28|TRBD2|15
CASSLAGGPQYEQYF
TGTGCCAGCAGTCTAGCGGGAGGGCCTCAGTACGAGCAGTACTTC
>TRBJ1-1|few|TRBV20-1|.|16
CSASEQGSLRGTEAFF
TGCAGTGCTAGTGAACAGGGCTCTTTACGCGGCACTGAAGCTTTCTTT
>TRBJ1-2|once|TRBV4-3|TRBD1|13
CASSQAEGAGYTF
TGCGCCAGCAGCCAAGCAGAGGGGGCTGGCTACACCTTC
>TRBJ1-2|.|TRBV7-3|TRBD1|14
CASSKDRDRRGYTF
TGTGCCAGCAGCAAAGACAGGGACAGGAGGGGCTACACCTTC
>TRBJ1-5|.|TRBV19|.|16
CASSNPPGTRNQPQHF
TGTGCCAGTAGTAACCCTCCCGGGACACGCAATCAGCCCCAGCATTTT
>TRBJ2-3|.|TRBV7-3|.|14
CASSPLPSTDTQYF
TGTGCCAGCAGCCCTCTCCCGAGCACAGATACGCAGTATTTT
>TRBJ2-5|.|TRBV19|.|17
CASSPHFGSPGGETQYF
TGTGCCAGTAGTCCCCACTTTGGGAGCCCAGGTGGAGAGACCCAGTACTTC
>TRBJ1-3|.|TRBV5-1|.|14
CASSSGDSGNTIYF
TGCGCCAGCAGCTCGGGAGATTCTGGAAACACCATATATTTT
>TRBJ2-1|.|TRBV4-1|.|17
CASSQSGTIAAYNEQFF
TGCGCCAGCAGCCAATCTGGGACCATAGCGGCCTACAATGAGCAGTTCTTC
>TRBJ2-3|.|TRBV7-3|.|15
CASAPVGSGTDTQYF
TGTGCCAGCGCGCCGGTCGGGTCAGGCACAGATACGCAGTATTTT
>TRBJ2-1|once|TRBV5-1|TRBD1|17
CASSGTNVGTVDNEQFF
TGCGCCAGCAGCGGAACAAACGTAGGGACAGTGGACAATGAGCAGTTCTTC
>TRBJ1-3|.|TRBV5-8|TRBD1|15
CASSFNQGAGNTIYF
TGTGCCAGCAGCTTCAACCAGGGGGCTGGAAACACCATATATTTT
>TRBJ1-5|.|TRBV7-8|.|16
CASSLIPGASGQPQHF
TGTGCCAGCAGCTTAATACCAGGGGCCTCAGGTCAGCCCCAGCATTTT
>TRBJ2-1|.|TRBV11-2|TRBD1|14
CASSTGQVNNEQFF
TGTGCCAGCAGCACAGGACAGGTAAACAATGAGCAGTTCTTC
>TRBJ2-3|.|TRBV5-1|.|14
CASSLGLASDTQYF
TGCGCCAGCAGCTTGGGGCTAGCATCAGATACGCAGTATTTT
>TRBJ1-2|.|TRBV6-5|TRBD1|15
CASSFPGTGRAGYTF
TGTGCCAGCAGTTTCCCCGGGACAGGGAGAGCTGGCTACACCTTC